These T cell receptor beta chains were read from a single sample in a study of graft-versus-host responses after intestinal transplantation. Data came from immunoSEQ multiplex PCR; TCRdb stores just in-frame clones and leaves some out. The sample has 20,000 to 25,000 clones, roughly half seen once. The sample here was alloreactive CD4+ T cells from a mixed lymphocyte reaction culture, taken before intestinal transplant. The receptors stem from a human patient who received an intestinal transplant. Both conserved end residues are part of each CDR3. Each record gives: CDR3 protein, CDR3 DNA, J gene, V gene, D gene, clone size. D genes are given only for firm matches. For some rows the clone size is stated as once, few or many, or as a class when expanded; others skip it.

CDR3aa: CASSHWTGPYEQYF; CDR3nt: TGCGCCAGCAGCCATTGGACAGGCCCGTACGAGCAGTACTTC; j_gene: TRBJ2-7; v_gene: TRBV4-1; d_gene: TRBD1; abundance: few
CDR3aa: CASSPDRSTDTQYF; CDR3nt: TGTGCCAGCAGCCCAGATAGGAGTACAGATACGCAGTATTTT; j_gene: TRBJ2-3; v_gene: TRBV7-3; d_gene: NA; abundance: NA
CDR3aa: CASSAIGGRETQYF; CDR3nt: TGTGCCAGCAGCGCGATTGGGGGGAGAGAGACCCAGTACTTC; j_gene: TRBJ2-5; v_gene: TRBV9; d_gene: NA; abundance: NA
CDR3aa: CASSLVSTGGNQPQHF; CDR3nt: TGTGCCAGCAGCTTAGTTAGCACCGGGGGTAATCAGCCCCAGCATTTT; j_gene: TRBJ1-5; v_gene: TRBV7-9; d_gene: NA; abundance: NA
CDR3aa: CASSLLSTDTQYF; CDR3nt: TGCGCCAGCAGCTTGCTTAGCACAGATACGCAGTATTTT; j_gene: TRBJ2-3; v_gene: TRBV5-1; d_gene: NA; abundance: NA
CDR3aa: CASSLVPGSSYEQYF; CDR3nt: TGCGCCAGCAGCTTGGTTCCGGGAAGCTCCTACGAGCAGTACTTC; j_gene: TRBJ2-7; v_gene: TRBV5-1; d_gene: NA; abundance: once
CDR3aa: CASSVGGLAGGGETQYF; CDR3nt: TGTGCCAGCAGCGTAGGCGGACTAGCGGGGGGCGGGGAGACCCAGTACTTC; j_gene: TRBJ2-5; v_gene: TRBV9; d_gene: TRBD2; abundance: NA
CDR3aa: CASSSNSNYEGYTF; CDR3nt: TGTGCCAGCAGCTCAAACTCCAATTATGAGGGCTACACCTTC; j_gene: TRBJ1-2; v_gene: TRBV7-9; d_gene: NA; abundance: NA
CDR3aa: CASSVGLAETDTQYF; CDR3nt: TGTGCCAGCAGCGTAGGGCTAGCGGAAACAGATACGCAGTATTTT; j_gene: TRBJ2-3; v_gene: TRBV9; d_gene: TRBD2; abundance: few
CDR3aa: CASSLSGANYGYTF; CDR3nt: TGTGCCAGCAGTTTATCAGGGGCCAACTATGGCTACACCTTC; j_gene: TRBJ1-2; v_gene: TRBV6-6; d_gene: NA; abundance: few
CDR3aa: CASRATGTYEQYF; CDR3nt: TGTGCCAGCAGGGCGACAGGGACCTACGAGCAGTACTTC; j_gene: TRBJ2-7; v_gene: TRBV6-5; d_gene: TRBD1; abundance: NA
CDR3aa: CASNHLGADEQYF; CDR3nt: TGCGCCAGCAACCACCTTGGGGCGGACGAGCAGTACTTC; j_gene: TRBJ2-7; v_gene: TRBV5-1; d_gene: NA; abundance: few
CDR3aa: CAISETGGSYEQYF; CDR3nt: TGTGCCATCAGTGAGACAGGGGGCTCCTACGAGCAGTACTTC; j_gene: TRBJ2-7; v_gene: TRBV10-3; d_gene: TRBD1; abundance: NA
CDR3aa: CASSTPPQNTEAFF; CDR3nt: TGTGCCAGCAGTACTCCCCCTCAGAACACTGAAGCTTTCTTT; j_gene: TRBJ1-1; v_gene: TRBV6-1; d_gene: NA; abundance: NA
CDR3aa: CASSEIEVAGGFF; CDR3nt: TGTGCCAGCAGTGAAATCGAGGTAGCGGGGGGCTTCTTC; j_gene: TRBJ2-7; v_gene: TRBV2; d_gene: TRBD2; abundance: few
CDR3aa: CASSQDWTSATYEQYF; CDR3nt: TGCGCCAGCAGCCAAGACTGGACTAGCGCAACCTACGAGCAGTACTTC; j_gene: TRBJ2-7; v_gene: TRBV4-1; d_gene: TRBD2; abundance: NA
CDR3aa: CASSYGTASYNEQFF; CDR3nt: TGTGCCAGCAGCTATGGGACAGCATCCTACAATGAGCAGTTCTTC; j_gene: TRBJ2-1; v_gene: TRBV11-3; d_gene: TRBD1; abundance: NA
CDR3aa: CASSYPTGQGTGELFF; CDR3nt: TGTGCCAGCAGTTACCCCACGGGACAGGGAACCGGGGAGCTGTTTTTT; j_gene: TRBJ2-2; v_gene: TRBV6-5; d_gene: TRBD1; abundance: few
CDR3aa: CASSKSRQGIYEQYF; CDR3nt: TGTGCCAGCAGTAAATCCCGACAGGGGATCTACGAGCAGTACTTC; j_gene: TRBJ2-7; v_gene: TRBV25-1; d_gene: TRBD1; abundance: NA
CDR3aa: CASRTLAGGQETQYF; CDR3nt: TGTGCCAGCAGAACCCTAGCCGGGGGCCAAGAGACCCAGTACTTC; j_gene: TRBJ2-5; v_gene: TRBV27; d_gene: NA; abundance: NA
CDR3aa: CASSPMGGNTEAFF; CDR3nt: TGTGCCAGCAGCCCTATGGGGGGGAACACTGAAGCTTTCTTT; j_gene: TRBJ1-1; v_gene: TRBV2; d_gene: NA; abundance: few
CDR3aa: CASSPLGTGALVEAFF; CDR3nt: TGTGCCAGCTCACCCCTAGGGACAGGGGCCTTAGTAGAAGCTTTCTTT; j_gene: TRBJ1-1; v_gene: TRBV18; d_gene: TRBD1; abundance: few
CDR3aa: CASSQVIWAPAGANVLTF; CDR3nt: TGTGCCAGCAGCCAAGTTATCTGGGCTCCCGCTGGGGCCAACGTCCTGACTTTC; j_gene: TRBJ2-6; v_gene: TRBV14; d_gene: NA; abundance: few
CDR3aa: CASRAGLLATYGYTF; CDR3nt: TGTGCCAGCAGGGCGGGATTGTTAGCTACCTATGGCTACACCTTC; j_gene: TRBJ1-2; v_gene: TRBV5-6; d_gene: NA; abundance: NA
CDR3aa: CASSLGLGGYEQYF; CDR3nt: TGTGCCAGCAGCTTGGGGTTGGGAGGCTACGAGCAGTACTTC; j_gene: TRBJ2-7; v_gene: TRBV5-5; d_gene: NA; abundance: NA
CDR3aa: CASSYSGGGRMFNRYF; CDR3nt: TGTGCCAGCAGTTACTCGGGCGGGGGGCGGATGTTCAATAGGTACTTC; j_gene: TRBJ2-7; v_gene: TRBV6-6; d_gene: TRBD2; abundance: NA
CDR3aa: CASSLGTDFYGYTF; CDR3nt: TGCGCCAGCAGCTTGGGGACGGACTTCTATGGCTACACCTTC; j_gene: TRBJ1-2; v_gene: TRBV5-1; d_gene: NA; abundance: medium-sized
CDR3aa: CASSEVASTDTQYF; CDR3nt: TGCGCCAGCAGTGAGGTAGCATCCACAGATACGCAGTATTTT; j_gene: TRBJ2-3; v_gene: TRBV10-2; d_gene: NA; abundance: NA
CDR3aa: CASSPQGVITGELFF; CDR3nt: TGTGCCAGCTCCCCCCAGGGGGTGATCACCGGGGAGCTGTTTTTT; j_gene: TRBJ2-2; v_gene: TRBV18; d_gene: TRBD1; abundance: NA
CDR3aa: CASMGGETQYF; CDR3nt: TGTGCCAGCATGGGGGGAGAGACCCAGTACTTC; j_gene: TRBJ2-5; v_gene: TRBV2; d_gene: NA; abundance: few
CDR3aa: CSVSAVLVQETQYF; CDR3nt: TGCAGCGTCTCGGCGGTCCTCGTCCAAGAGACCCAGTACTTC; j_gene: TRBJ2-5; v_gene: TRBV29-1; d_gene: NA; abundance: NA
CDR3aa: CASSQAGGLAEAFF; CDR3nt: TGTGCCAGCAGCCAGGCAGGGGGCTTGGCTGAAGCTTTCTTT; j_gene: TRBJ1-1; v_gene: TRBV6-6; d_gene: TRBD1; abundance: few
CDR3aa: CATSRQAGGTYEQYF; CDR3nt: TGTGCCACCAGCAGACAGGCCGGGGGGACCTACGAGCAGTACTTC; j_gene: TRBJ2-7; v_gene: TRBV15; d_gene: TRBD2; abundance: NA
CDR3aa: CASSLVRGQPQHF; CDR3nt: TGTGCCAGCAGCTTAGTCAGGGGCCAGCCCCAGCATTTT; j_gene: TRBJ1-5; v_gene: TRBV7-6; d_gene: NA; abundance: NA
CDR3aa: CSARPIDTQYF; CDR3nt: TGCAGTGCTAGACCTATAGATACGCAGTATTTT; j_gene: TRBJ2-3; v_gene: TRBV20-1; d_gene: NA; abundance: NA
CDR3aa: CASSLGTGGTQPQHF; CDR3nt: TGTGCCAGCAGCTTAGGGACAGGGGGCACTCAGCCCCAGCATTTT; j_gene: TRBJ1-5; v_gene: TRBV7-8; d_gene: TRBD1; abundance: few
CDR3aa: CASSPWTGNNEQFF; CDR3nt: TGTGCCAGCTCACCATGGACGGGGAACAATGAGCAGTTCTTC; j_gene: TRBJ2-1; v_gene: TRBV18; d_gene: NA; abundance: few
CDR3aa: CASSEFARGSWGNTIYF; CDR3nt: TGTGCCAGCAGTGAATTTGCTCGGGGGTCGTGGGGAAACACCATATATTTT; j_gene: TRBJ1-3; v_gene: TRBV6-1; d_gene: NA; abundance: NA
CDR3aa: CASSQQTGGEQYF; CDR3nt: TGCGCCAGCAGCCAACAAACAGGGGGCGAGCAGTACTTC; j_gene: TRBJ2-7; v_gene: TRBV5-1; d_gene: TRBD1; abundance: NA
CDR3aa: CASSFRVEKLFF; CDR3nt: TGTGCCAGCAGCTTTCGGGTTGAAAAACTGTTTTTT; j_gene: TRBJ1-4; v_gene: TRBV7-9; d_gene: NA; abundance: NA
CDR3aa: CASSPLTATDTQYF; CDR3nt: TGTGCCAGCTCACCACTGACAGCCACAGATACGCAGTATTTT; j_gene: TRBJ2-3; v_gene: TRBV18; d_gene: NA; abundance: NA
CDR3aa: CASIPRGENGTEAFF; CDR3nt: TGTGCCAGCATCCCGCGGGGGGAAAACGGGACTGAAGCTTTCTTT; j_gene: TRBJ1-1; v_gene: TRBV21-1; d_gene: NA; abundance: few
CDR3aa: CASRDRGLGTGELFF; CDR3nt: TGTGCCAGTAGGGACAGGGGGCTGGGCACCGGGGAGCTGTTTTTT; j_gene: TRBJ2-2; v_gene: TRBV19; d_gene: TRBD1; abundance: NA
CDR3aa: CASRRGTGNQPQHF; CDR3nt: TGCGCCAGCAGACGTGGGACAGGAAATCAGCCCCAGCATTTT; j_gene: TRBJ1-5; v_gene: TRBV5-1; d_gene: TRBD1; abundance: NA
CDR3aa: CASSYNPGPYGYTF; CDR3nt: TGTGCCAGCAGCTACAACCCAGGCCCCTATGGCTACACCTTC; j_gene: TRBJ1-2; v_gene: TRBV7-2; d_gene: NA; abundance: NA
CDR3aa: CASSLGTGDSPLHF; CDR3nt: TGCGCCAGCAGCTTGGGGACAGGCGATTCACCCCTCCACTTT; j_gene: TRBJ1-6; v_gene: TRBV5-1; d_gene: TRBD1; abundance: NA
CDR3aa: CASSPDRVNTEAFF; CDR3nt: TGTGCCAGCTCTCCCGACAGAGTGAACACTGAAGCTTTCTTT; j_gene: TRBJ1-1; v_gene: TRBV18; d_gene: NA; abundance: NA
CDR3aa: CASSWRGDQPQHF; CDR3nt: TGCGCCAGCAGCTGGCGGGGGGATCAGCCCCAGCATTTT; j_gene: TRBJ1-5; v_gene: TRBV5-1; d_gene: NA; abundance: NA
CDR3aa: CASSPQAGGTEAFF; CDR3nt: TGTGCCAGCAGCCCCCAGGCCGGGGGCACTGAAGCTTTCTTT; j_gene: TRBJ1-1; v_gene: TRBV7-3; d_gene: NA; abundance: NA
CDR3aa: CAISERGKETQYF; CDR3nt: TGTGCCATCAGTGAGCGGGGGAAAGAGACCCAGTACTTC; j_gene: TRBJ2-5; v_gene: TRBV10-3; d_gene: NA; abundance: few
CDR3aa: CASSPRGISYEQYF; CDR3nt: TGTGCCAGCAGCCCCCGGGGGATCTCCTACGAGCAGTACTTC; j_gene: TRBJ2-7; v_gene: TRBV6-1; d_gene: NA; abundance: NA
CDR3aa: CASNGDEQFF; CDR3nt: TGTGCCTCAAACGGGGATGAGCAGTTCTTC; j_gene: TRBJ2-1; v_gene: TRBV30; d_gene: NA; abundance: few
CDR3aa: CASSLVGGEQFF; CDR3nt: TGCGCCAGCAGCTTGGTGGGGGGGGAGCAGTTCTTC; j_gene: TRBJ2-1; v_gene: TRBV5-1; d_gene: TRBD2; abundance: once
CDR3aa: CASKKDTTDTQYF; CDR3nt: TGCGCCAGCAAGAAGGACACCACAGATACGCAGTATTTT; j_gene: TRBJ2-3; v_gene: TRBV5-1; d_gene: NA; abundance: NA
CDR3aa: CASSLGQLTYEQYF; CDR3nt: TGTGCCAGCAGCCTCGGACAGCTCACCTACGAGCAGTACTTC; j_gene: TRBJ2-7; v_gene: TRBV2; d_gene: NA; abundance: NA
CDR3aa: CASSLAVALRGEQYF; CDR3nt: TGTGCCAGCAGCTTAGCAGTCGCTCTCCGGGGTGAGCAGTACTTC; j_gene: TRBJ2-7; v_gene: TRBV11-2; d_gene: NA; abundance: NA
CDR3aa: CAITDRGPRELFF; CDR3nt: TGTGCCATCACCGACAGGGGGCCCCGGGAGCTGTTTTTT; j_gene: TRBJ2-2; v_gene: TRBV10-3; d_gene: TRBD1; abundance: few
CDR3aa: CASSNPLGGGTEAFF; CDR3nt: TGCGCCAGCAGTAACCCTCTGGGGGGAGGCACTGAAGCTTTCTTT; j_gene: TRBJ1-1; v_gene: TRBV5-1; d_gene: NA; abundance: NA